The present T cell receptor beta chain was sequenced within a study of cytomegalovirus exposure and HLA in healthy donors. This CDR3 comprises 17 residues. Trimming took 5 bases from V and 2 from J; bases not matched to a gene: 11. CDR1 is SGHTA and CDR2 is FQGNSA in the germline V gene. This clone occurred once. Its specificity is not known. It was with 60 Vbeta and 13 Jbeta primers that the PCR ran. Per the authors' pipeline: About 10 million of tens of millions of unique TCR beta chains were shared, per a later count. Libraries were prepared by immunoSEQ multiplex PCR; TCRdb keeps only in-frame clonotypes and omits some of them. For V, J and clone size, that table is used; D and trimming come from the DNA. This repertoire shows about 140,000 clones, roughly 72% found once; its top ten account for 1.5% to 2%. Study-level results: Highly shared sequence variants in one cluster were likely a sequencing artifact.

The sample was PBMCs. The TCR comes from a middle-aged man in good health and CMV-seronegative. This rearrangement joins TRBV7-2 to TRBJ2-7, with 11 bases that match TRBD2. This CDR3 is CASSHREGTSGPYEQYF. The CDR3 DNA follows: TGTGCCAGCAGCCACCGAGAAGGGACTAGCGGACCCTACGAGCAGTACTTC.